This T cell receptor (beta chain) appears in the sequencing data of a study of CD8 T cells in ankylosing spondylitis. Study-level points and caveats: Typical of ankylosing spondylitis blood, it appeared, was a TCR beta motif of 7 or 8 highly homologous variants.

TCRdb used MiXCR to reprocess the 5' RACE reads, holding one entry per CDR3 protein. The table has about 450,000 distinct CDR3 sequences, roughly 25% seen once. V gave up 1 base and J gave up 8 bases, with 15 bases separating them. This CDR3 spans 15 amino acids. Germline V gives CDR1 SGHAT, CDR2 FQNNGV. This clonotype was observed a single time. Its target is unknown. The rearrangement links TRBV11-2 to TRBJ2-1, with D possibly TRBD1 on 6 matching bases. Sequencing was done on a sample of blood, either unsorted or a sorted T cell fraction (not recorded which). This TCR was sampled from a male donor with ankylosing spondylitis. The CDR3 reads CASSLASTGYYEQFF. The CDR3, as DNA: TGTGCCAGCAGCTTAGCGTCGACAGGTTACTATGAGCAGTTCTTC.